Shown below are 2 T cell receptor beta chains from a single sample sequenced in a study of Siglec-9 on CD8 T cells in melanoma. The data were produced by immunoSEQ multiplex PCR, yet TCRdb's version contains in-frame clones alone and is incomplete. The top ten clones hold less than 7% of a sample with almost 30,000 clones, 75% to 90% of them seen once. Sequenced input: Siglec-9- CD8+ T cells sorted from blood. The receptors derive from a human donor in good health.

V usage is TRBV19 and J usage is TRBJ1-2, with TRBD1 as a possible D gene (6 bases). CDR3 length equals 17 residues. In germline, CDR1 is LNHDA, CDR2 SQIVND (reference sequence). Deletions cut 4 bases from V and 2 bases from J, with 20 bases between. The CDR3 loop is CASSTLSSGTPNYGYTF. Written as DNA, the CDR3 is TGTGCCAGTAGTACACTATCTTCAGGGACACCCAACTATGGCTACACCTTC.

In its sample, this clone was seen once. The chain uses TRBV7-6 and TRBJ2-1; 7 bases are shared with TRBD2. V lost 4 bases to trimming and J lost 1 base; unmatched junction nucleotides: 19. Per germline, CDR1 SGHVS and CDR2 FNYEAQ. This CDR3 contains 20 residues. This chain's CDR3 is CASSSYSRESQYVSYNEQFF. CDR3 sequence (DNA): TGTGCCAGCAGCTCCTACTCGCGGGAGAGTCAGTATGTGTCCTACAATGAGCAGTTCTTC.